The 3 T cell receptor beta chains below all came from one sample that was sequenced in a study of monozygotic twins with inflammatory bowel disease. Reprocessing the 5' RACE reads, TCRdb reports a single entry for every CDR3 protein and omits DNA. This sample's clone table lists 200,000 to 250,000 distinct CDR3 sequences. The sample comprised blood. These receptors were collected from a human donor with ulcerative colitis or Crohn's disease, or a healthy co-twin of an affected twin (not recorded which).

This chain uses TRBV7-9 with TRBJ2-7; TCRdb selects TRBD1, and the lack of DNA leaves this call unchecked. The CDR3 length is 13 residues. Germline-derived CDR1 and CDR2 are SEHNR and FQNEAQ (reference sequence). This CDR3 reads CASSSARDYEQYF.

The rearrangement joins TRBV20-1 to TRBJ1-5; TCRdb calls TRBD1, which cannot be checked without DNA. This CDR3 has 16 amino acids. The germline gives CDR1 DFQATT, CDR2 SNEGSKA (reference sequence). The CDR3 here is CSATMRGKDFNQPQHF.

The CDR3 is CASSRPPWEQYF. The rearrangement links TRBV7-8 to TRBJ2-7; TCRdb's assignment of TRBD1 cannot be checked, as there is no DNA. The CDR3 runs 12 residues. Germline CDR1 reads SGHVS; CDR2 reads FQNEAQ.